This is a list of T cell receptor beta chains from one sample in a study of shared clonotypes between healthy human individuals. Sequencing was performed with immunoSEQ multiplex PCR; in TCRdb, only in-frame clones are kept and a portion is missing. The table shows roughly 2,000,000 clones, with about 94% occurring only once. The sample taken for sequencing was naive CD8+ T cells from PBMCs. These receptors originate from a man between 18 and 29 years old in good health. Some clones in this sample may be carry-over from other donors' samples. CDR3s include the opening cysteine and the closing phenylalanine or tryptophan. The D gene is left open where the match is weak. The listing skips clone size in some rows; elsewhere it reads once, few, many or a size class.

V gene: TRBV5-1
clone size: NA
D gene: NA
J gene: TRBJ2-2
CDR3 DNA: TGCGCCAGCAGTATATCCGGGGAGCTGTTTTTT
CDR3 protein: CASSISGELFF

V gene: TRBV7-2
clone size: NA
D gene: NA
J gene: TRBJ1-2
CDR3 DNA: TGTGCCAGCAGCTTAGATCAGGGCTTAAGGAGGTATGGCTACACCTTC
CDR3 protein: CASSLDQGLRRYGYTF

V gene: TRBV27
clone size: NA
D gene: NA
J gene: TRBJ2-3
CDR3 DNA: TGTGCCAGCAGTCTCAGACTGAGCACAGATACGCAGTATTTT
CDR3 protein: CASSLRLSTDTQYF

V gene: TRBV9
clone size: NA
D gene: TRBD2
J gene: TRBJ2-7
CDR3 DNA: TGTGCCAGCAGCCATAAACTAGCGGCGAGCTCCTACGAGCAGTACTTC
CDR3 protein: CASSHKLAASSYEQYF

V gene: TRBV5-1
clone size: NA
D gene: NA
J gene: TRBJ2-1
CDR3 DNA: TGCGCCAGCAGACAGGAAGGGGTGTCTGAGCAGTTCTTC
CDR3 protein: CASRQEGVSEQFF

V gene: TRBV27
clone size: NA
D gene: NA
J gene: TRBJ1-1
CDR3 DNA: TGTGCCAGCAGTTTAGTGGGGGGCGCAGGGACTGAAGCTTTCTTT
CDR3 protein: CASSLVGGAGTEAFF

V gene: TRBV4-2
clone size: NA
D gene: TRBD2
J gene: TRBJ2-2
CDR3 DNA: TGTGCCAGCAGCCAAGGGACTAGCGGAGTGGGGGCCGGGGAGCTGTTTTTT
CDR3 protein: CASSQGTSGVGAGELFF

V gene: TRBV5-1
clone size: NA
D gene: TRBD1
J gene: TRBJ2-2
CDR3 DNA: TGCGCCAGCAGCTCCGGGACAGGGGCGACCGGGGAGCTGTTTTTT
CDR3 protein: CASSSGTGATGELFF

V gene: TRBV7-6
clone size: NA
D gene: TRBD1
J gene: TRBJ1-3
CDR3 DNA: TGTGCCAGCAGCTTTGAACAGGGGCTGGCCGGAAACACCATATATTTT
CDR3 protein: CASSFEQGLAGNTIYF

V gene: TRBV28
clone size: NA
D gene: NA
J gene: TRBJ1-1
CDR3 DNA: TGTGCCAGCAGGTCTGTAGGGGGACGGGGCACTGAAGCTTTCTTT
CDR3 protein: CASRSVGGRGTEAFF

V gene: TRBV7-9
clone size: few
D gene: TRBD1
J gene: TRBJ1-4
CDR3 DNA: TGTGCCAGCAGCGAAATCGGGACAGGGGCCAAACTGTTTTTT
CDR3 protein: CASSEIGTGAKLFF